Listed below are T cell receptor beta chains from one sample, sequenced in a study of blood T cell repertoires in COVID-19. TCRdb's copy holds only in-frame clones and misses some; the assay was immunoSEQ multiplex PCR. The sample shows 65,000 to 70,000 clones, around 90% of them seen only once. The sequenced sample consisted of peripheral blood. Receptors were obtained from a woman older than 75 with acute or convalescent COVID-19. CDR3s include the opening cysteine and the closing phenylalanine or tryptophan. Fields, in order: CDR3 length, J gene, V gene, clone size, CDR3 protein. Some rows have no size entry. The others give once, few or many, or a class for an expanded clone.

>13|TRBJ1-1|TRBV27|-
CASSLGENTEAFF
>16|TRBJ2-1|TRBV5-6|-
CASSLVVTGGYNEQFF
>15|TRBJ1-2|TRBV10-3|-
CAISEFGQGASGYTF
>13|TRBJ2-7|TRBV6-4|-
CASSDSDTQVQYF
>16|TRBJ2-5|TRBV19|-
CASRPAGVPWQETQYF
>16|TRBJ2-1|TRBV20-1|few
CSASPRDSGIGDEQFF
>15|TRBJ2-1|TRBV6-5|-
CASRNLAAVYNEQFF
>14|TRBJ1-1|TRBV11-2|-
CASSMRQGKAEAFF
>14|TRBJ2-3|TRBV5-6|-
CASSVLTSTDTQYF
>14|TRBJ1-2|TRBV5-4|medium-sized
CASSLDRGNYGYTF
>14|TRBJ2-7|TRBV29-1|-
CSASRGDRGYEQYF
>14|TRBJ2-7|TRBV9|-
CASSGSLTGREQYF